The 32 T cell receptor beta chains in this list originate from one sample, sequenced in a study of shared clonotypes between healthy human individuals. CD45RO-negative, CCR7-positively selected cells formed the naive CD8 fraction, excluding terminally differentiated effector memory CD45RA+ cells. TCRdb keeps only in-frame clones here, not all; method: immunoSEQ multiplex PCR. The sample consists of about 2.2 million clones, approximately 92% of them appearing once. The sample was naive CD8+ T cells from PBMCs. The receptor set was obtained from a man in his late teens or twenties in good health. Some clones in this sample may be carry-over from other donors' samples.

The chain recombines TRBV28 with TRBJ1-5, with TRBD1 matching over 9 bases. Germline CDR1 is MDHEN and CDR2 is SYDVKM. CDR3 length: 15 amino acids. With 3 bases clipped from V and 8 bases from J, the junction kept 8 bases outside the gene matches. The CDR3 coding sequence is TGTGCCAGCAGTTTGACAGGGGGAATAATGGAGCCCCAGCATTTT. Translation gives CASSLTGGIMEPQHF. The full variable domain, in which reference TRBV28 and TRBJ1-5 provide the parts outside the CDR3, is DVKVTQSSRYLVKRTGEKVFLECVQDMDHENMFWYRQDPGLGLRLIYFSYDVKMKEKGDIPEGYSVSREKKERFSLILESASTNQTSMYLCASSLTGGIMEPQHFGDGTRLSIL.

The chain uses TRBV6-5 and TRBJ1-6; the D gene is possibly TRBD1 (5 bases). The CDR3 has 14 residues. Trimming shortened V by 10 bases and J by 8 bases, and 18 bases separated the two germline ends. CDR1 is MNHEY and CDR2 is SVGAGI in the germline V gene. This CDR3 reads CATSGEETYSPLHF. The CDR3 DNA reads TGTGCCACCTCGGGGGAGGAAACCTATTCACCCCTCCACTTT.

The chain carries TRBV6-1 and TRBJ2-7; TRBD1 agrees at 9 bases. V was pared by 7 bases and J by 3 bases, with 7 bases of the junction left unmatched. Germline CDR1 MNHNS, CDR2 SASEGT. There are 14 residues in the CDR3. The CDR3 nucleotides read TGTGCCAGCAAAGACAGGGGGAGGATCTACGAGCAGTACTTC. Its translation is CASKDRGRIYEQYF.

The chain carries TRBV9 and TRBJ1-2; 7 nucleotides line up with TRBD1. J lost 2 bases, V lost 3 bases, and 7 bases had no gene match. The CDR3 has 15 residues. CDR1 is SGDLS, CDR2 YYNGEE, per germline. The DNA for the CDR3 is TGTGCCAGCAGCGGGGGACAGCAGGGGAACTATGGCTACACCTTC. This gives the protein CASSGGQQGNYGYTF.

This chain's CDR3 is CASPVIGTGSNYGYTF. In nucleotides, the CDR3 is TGCGCCAGCCCTGTTATTGGGACAGGGTCCAACTATGGCTACACCTTC. The J gene is TRBJ1-2, the V gene TRBV5-1; 9 bases line up with TRBD1. CDR1 is SGHRS, CDR2 YFSETQ, per germline. The V and J ends lost 7 bases and 2 bases, in that order; junction bases with no gene match: 12. The CDR3 covers 16 residues. Combining the CDR3 with reference TRBV5-1 and TRBJ1-2 gives the whole variable domain KAGVTQTPRYLIKTRGQQVTLSCSPISGHRSVSWYQQTPGQGLQFLFEYFSETQRNKGNFPGRFSGRQFSNSRSEMNVSTLELGDSALYLCASPVIGTGSNYGYTFGSGTRLTVV.

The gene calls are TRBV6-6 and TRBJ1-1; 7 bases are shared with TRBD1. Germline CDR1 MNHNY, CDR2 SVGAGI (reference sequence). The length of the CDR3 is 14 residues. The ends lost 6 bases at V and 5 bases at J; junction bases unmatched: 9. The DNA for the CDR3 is TGTGCCAGCAGGAGGGGGCGCGGAGGAACTGAAGCTTTCTTT. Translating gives CASRRGRGGTEAFF.

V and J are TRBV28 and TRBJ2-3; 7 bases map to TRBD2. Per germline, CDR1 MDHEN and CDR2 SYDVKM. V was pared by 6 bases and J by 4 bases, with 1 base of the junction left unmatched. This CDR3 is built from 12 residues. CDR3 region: CASSGLADTQYF. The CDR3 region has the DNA TGTGCCAGCAGCGGACTAGCAGATACGCAGTATTTT.

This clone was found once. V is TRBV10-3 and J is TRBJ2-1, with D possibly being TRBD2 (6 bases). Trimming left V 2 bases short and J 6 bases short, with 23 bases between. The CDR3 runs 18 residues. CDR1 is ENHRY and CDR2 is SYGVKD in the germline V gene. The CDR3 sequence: CAISETRPGVFSINEQFF. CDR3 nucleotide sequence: TGTGCCATCAGTGAGACACGACCGGGGGTCTTCTCAATCAATGAGCAGTTCTTC.

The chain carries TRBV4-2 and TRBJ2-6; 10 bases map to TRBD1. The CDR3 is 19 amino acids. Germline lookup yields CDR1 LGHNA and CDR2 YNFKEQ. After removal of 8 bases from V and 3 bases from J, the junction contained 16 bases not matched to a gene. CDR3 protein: CASDDVRDRGPRGANVLTF. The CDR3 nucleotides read TGTGCCAGCGATGACGTCCGGGACAGGGGTCCTCGTGGGGCCAACGTCCTGACTTTC.

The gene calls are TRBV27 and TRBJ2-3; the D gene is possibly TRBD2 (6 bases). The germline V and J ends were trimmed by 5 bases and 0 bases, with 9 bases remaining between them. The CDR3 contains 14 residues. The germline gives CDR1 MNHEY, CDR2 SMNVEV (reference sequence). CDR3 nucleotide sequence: TGTGCCAGCAGTAAGCGGGCGAGCACAGATACGCAGTATTTT. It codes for CASSKRASTDTQYF.

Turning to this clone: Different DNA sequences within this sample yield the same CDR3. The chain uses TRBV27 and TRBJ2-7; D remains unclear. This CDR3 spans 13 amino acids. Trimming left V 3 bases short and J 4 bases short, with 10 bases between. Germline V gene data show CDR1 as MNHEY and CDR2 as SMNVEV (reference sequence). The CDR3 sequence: CASSLSDKYEQYF. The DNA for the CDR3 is TGTGCCAGCAGTTTGTCAGACAAGTACGAGCAGTACTTC.

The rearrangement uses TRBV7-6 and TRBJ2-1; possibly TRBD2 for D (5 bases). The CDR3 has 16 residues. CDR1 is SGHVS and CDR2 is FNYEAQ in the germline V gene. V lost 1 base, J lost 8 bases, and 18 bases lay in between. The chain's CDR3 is CASSLDPGLSGDEQFF. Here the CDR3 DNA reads TGTGCCAGCAGCTTAGATCCGGGGTTGAGTGGGGATGAGCAGTTCTTC.

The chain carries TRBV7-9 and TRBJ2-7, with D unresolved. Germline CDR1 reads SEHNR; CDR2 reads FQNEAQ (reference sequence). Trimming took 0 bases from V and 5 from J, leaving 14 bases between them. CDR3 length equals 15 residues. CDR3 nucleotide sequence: TGTGCCAGCAGCTTAGCCGTGGGCAGGTCCCACGAGCAGTACTTC. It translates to CASSLAVGRSHEQYF.

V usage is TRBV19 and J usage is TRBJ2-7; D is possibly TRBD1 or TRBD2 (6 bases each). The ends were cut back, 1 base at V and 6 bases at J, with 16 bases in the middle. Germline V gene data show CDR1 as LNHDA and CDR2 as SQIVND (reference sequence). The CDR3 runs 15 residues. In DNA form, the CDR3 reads TGTGCCAGTAGTATAGCCCCCGGGGGCGGGTCCGAGCAGTACTTC. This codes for CASSIAPGGGSEQYF.

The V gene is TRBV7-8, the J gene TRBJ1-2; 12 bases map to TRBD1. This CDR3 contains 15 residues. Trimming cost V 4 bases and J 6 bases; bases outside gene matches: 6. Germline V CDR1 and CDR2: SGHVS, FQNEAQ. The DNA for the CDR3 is TGTGCCAGCAGCTCACGGGACAGGGGGCAGAATGGCTACACCTTC. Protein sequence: CASSSRDRGQNGYTF.

CDR3 DNA: TGTGCCAGCAGCGTAAGGGAAGGGAACGAGCAGTTCTTC. Translation gives CASSVREGNEQFF. The chain couples TRBV9 to TRBJ2-1; D is unresolved. The CDR3 is made up of 13 amino acids. Germline V gives CDR1 SGDLS, CDR2 YYNGEE. The V end lost 1 base, the J end lost 10 bases, and 12 bases lay between the germline ends.

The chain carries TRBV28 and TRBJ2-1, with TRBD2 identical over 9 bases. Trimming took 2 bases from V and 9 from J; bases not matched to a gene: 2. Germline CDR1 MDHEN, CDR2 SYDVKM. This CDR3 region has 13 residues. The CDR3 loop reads CASSLGAGGEQFF. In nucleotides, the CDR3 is TGTGCCAGCAGTTTAGGAGCGGGAGGTGAGCAGTTCTTC.

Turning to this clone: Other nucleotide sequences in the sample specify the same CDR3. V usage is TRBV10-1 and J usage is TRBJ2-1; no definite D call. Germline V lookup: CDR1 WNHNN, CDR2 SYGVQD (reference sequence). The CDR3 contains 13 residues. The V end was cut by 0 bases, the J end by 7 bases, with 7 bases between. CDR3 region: CASSESWGNEQFF. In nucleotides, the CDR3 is TGCGCCAGCAGTGAGTCGTGGGGTAATGAGCAGTTCTTC.

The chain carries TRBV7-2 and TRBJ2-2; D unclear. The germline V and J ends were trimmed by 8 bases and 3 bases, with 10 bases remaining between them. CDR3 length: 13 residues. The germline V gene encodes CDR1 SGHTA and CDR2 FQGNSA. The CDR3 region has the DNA TGTGCCAGCGGGCCTTTTTACACCGGGGAGCTGTTTTTT. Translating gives CASGPFYTGELFF.

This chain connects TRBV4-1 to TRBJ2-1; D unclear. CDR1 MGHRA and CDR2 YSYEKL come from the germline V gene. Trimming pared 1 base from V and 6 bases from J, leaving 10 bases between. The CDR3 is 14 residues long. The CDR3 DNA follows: TGCGCCAGCAGCCAAGGATCAGGAACCAATGAGCAGTTCTTC. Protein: CASSQGSGTNEQFF.

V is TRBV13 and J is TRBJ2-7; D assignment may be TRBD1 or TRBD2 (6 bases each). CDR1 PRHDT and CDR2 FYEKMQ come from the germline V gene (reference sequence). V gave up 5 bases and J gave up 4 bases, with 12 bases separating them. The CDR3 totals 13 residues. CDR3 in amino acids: CASSRGRGYEQYF. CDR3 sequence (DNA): TGTGCCAGCAGCCGGGGGCGGGGATACGAGCAGTACTTC.

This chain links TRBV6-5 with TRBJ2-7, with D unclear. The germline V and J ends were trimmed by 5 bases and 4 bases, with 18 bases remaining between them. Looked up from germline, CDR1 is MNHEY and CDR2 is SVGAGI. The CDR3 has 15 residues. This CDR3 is CASSQKNTGLYEQYF. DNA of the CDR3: TGTGCCAGCAGTCAAAAGAACACGGGTCTGTACGAGCAGTACTTC.

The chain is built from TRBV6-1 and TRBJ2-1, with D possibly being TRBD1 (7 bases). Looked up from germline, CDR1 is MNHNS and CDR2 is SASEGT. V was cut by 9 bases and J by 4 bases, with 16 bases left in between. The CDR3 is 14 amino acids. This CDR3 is CASSSRGEYNEQFF. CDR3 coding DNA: TGTGCCAGTTCGAGCAGGGGGGAGTACAATGAGCAGTTCTTC.

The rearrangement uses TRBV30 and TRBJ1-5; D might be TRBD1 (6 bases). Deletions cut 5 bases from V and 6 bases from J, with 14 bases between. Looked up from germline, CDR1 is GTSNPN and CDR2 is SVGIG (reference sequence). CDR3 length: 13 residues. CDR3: CAWGEQGIQPQHF. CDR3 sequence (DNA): TGTGCCTGGGGTGAACAGGGTATTCAGCCCCAGCATTTT.

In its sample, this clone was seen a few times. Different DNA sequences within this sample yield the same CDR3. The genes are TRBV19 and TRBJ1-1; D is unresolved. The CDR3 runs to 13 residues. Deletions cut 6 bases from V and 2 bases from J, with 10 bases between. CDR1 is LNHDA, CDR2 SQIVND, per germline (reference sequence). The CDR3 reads CASRDGGNTEAFF. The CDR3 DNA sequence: TGTGCCAGTAGGGATGGAGGTAACACTGAAGCTTTCTTT. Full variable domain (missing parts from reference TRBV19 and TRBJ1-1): DGGITQSPKYLFRKEGQNVTLSCEQNLNHDAMYWYRQDPGQGLRLIYYSQIVNDFQKGDIAEGYSVSREKKESFPLTVTSAQKNPTAFYLCASRDGGNTEAFFGQGTRLTVV.

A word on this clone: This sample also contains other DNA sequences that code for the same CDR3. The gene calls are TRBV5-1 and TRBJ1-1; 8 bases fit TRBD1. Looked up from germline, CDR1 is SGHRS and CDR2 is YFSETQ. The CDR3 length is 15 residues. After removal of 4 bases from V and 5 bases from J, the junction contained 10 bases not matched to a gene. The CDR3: CASSLSGGAGTEAFF. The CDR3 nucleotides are TGCGCCAGCAGCCTCTCAGGGGGCGCTGGGACTGAAGCTTTCTTT.

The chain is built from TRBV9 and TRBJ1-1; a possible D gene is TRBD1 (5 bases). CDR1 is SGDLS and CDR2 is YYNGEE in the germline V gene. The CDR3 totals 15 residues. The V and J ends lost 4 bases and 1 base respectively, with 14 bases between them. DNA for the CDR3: TGTGCCAGCAGCTCCGTTTTCCAGGGGAACACTGAAGCTTTCTTT. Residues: CASSSVFQGNTEAFF.

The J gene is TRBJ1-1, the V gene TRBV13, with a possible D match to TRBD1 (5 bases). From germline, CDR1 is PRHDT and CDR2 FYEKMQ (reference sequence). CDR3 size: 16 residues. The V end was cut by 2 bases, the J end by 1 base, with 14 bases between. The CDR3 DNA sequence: TGTGCCAGCAGCTTAAAACGGCGGGGCCCGAACACTGAAGCTTTCTTT. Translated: CASSLKRRGPNTEAFF.

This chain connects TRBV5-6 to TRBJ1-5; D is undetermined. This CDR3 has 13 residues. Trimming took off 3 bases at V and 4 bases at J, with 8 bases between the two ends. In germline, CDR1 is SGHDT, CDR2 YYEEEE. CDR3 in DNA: TGTGCCAGCAGCTGGGGTCCTAATCAGCCCCAGCATTTT. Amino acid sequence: CASSWGPNQPQHF.

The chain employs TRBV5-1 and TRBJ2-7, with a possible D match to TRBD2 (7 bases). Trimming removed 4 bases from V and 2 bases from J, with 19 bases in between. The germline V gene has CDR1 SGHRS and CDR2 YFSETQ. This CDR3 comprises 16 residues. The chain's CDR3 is CASSGPGGGQTYEQYF. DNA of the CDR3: TGCGCCAGCAGCGGACCGGGGGGAGGACAGACCTACGAGCAGTACTTC.

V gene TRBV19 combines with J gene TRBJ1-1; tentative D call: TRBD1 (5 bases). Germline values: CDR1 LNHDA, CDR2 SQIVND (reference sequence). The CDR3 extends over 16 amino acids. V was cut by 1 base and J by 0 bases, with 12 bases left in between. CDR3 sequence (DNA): TGTGCCAGTAGTATAGCCTGGGACGGATTGAACACTGAAGCTTTCTTT. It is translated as CASSIAWDGLNTEAFF.

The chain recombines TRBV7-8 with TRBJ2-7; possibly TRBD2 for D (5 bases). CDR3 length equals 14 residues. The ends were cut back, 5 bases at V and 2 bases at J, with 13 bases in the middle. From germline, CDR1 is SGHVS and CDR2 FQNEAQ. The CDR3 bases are TGTGCCAGCAGCCGAACGGACTTCACCTACGAGCAGTACTTC. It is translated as CASSRTDFTYEQYF.